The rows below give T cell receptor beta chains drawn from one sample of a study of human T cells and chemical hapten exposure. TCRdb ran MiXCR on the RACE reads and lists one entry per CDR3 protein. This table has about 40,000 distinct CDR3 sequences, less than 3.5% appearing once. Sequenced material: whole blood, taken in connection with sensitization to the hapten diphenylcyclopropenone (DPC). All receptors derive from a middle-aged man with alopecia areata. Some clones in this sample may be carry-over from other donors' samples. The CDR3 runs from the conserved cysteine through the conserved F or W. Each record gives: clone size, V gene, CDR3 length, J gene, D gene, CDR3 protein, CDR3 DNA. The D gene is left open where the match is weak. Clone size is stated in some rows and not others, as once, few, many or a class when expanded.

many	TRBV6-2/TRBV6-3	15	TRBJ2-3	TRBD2	CASSLIAGGTDTQYF	TGTGCCAGCAGTCTCATAGCGGGAGGTACAGATACGCAGTATTTT
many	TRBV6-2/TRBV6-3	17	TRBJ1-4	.	CASSYATARTTNEKLFF	TGTGCCAGCAGTTACGCGACAGCCCGGACAACTAATGAAAAACTGTTTTTT
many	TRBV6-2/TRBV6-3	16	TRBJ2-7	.	CASSSRTGLSSYEQYF	TGTGCCAGCAGTAGTCGGACAGGACTAAGCTCCTACGAGCAGTACTTC
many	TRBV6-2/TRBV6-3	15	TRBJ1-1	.	CASSWTLGMNTEAFF	TGTGCCAGCAGTTGGACCCTAGGAATGAACACTGAAGCTTTCTTT
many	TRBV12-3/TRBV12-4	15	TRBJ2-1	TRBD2	CASSLTSGRDNEQFF	TGTGCCAGCAGTTTGACTAGCGGTCGGGATAATGAGCAGTTCTTC
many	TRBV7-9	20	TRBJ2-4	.	CASSFETAGGYTIAKNIQYF	TGTGCCAGCAGCTTCGAAACGGCAGGAGGATATACCATAGCCAAAAACATTCAGTACTTC
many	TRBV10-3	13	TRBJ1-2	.	CAISESPNDGYTF	TGTGCCATCAGTGAGTCACCCAACGATGGCTACACCTTC
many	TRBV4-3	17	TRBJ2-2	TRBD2	CASSQDQLAGGAGELFF	TGCGCCAGCAGCCAAGACCAACTAGCGGGAGGGGCCGGGGAGCTGTTTTTT
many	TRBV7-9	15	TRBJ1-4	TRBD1	CASSLAGTGGEKLFF	TGTGCCAGCAGCTTAGCTGGGACAGGAGGAGAAAAACTGTTTTTT
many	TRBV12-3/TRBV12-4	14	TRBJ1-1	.	CASTPVLGNTEAFF	TGTGCCAGCACACCAGTGTTGGGGAACACTGAAGCTTTCTTT
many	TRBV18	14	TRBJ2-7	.	CASSPKIGDYEQYF	TGTGCCAGCTCACCAAAGATAGGGGACTACGAGCAGTACTTC
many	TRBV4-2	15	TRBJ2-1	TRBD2	CASSPQREAYNEQFF	TGTGCCAGCAGCCCACAGCGGGAGGCCTACAATGAGCAGTTCTTC
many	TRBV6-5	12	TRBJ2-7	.	CASSLYQGEQYF	TGTGCCAGCAGTCTATACCAGGGGGAGCAGTACTTC
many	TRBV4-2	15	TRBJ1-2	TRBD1	CASSQEGTGVRGYTF	TGTGCCAGCAGCCAAGAGGGGACAGGGGTACGTGGCTACACCTTC
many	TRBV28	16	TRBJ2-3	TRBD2	CASSLWGSGATDTQYF	TGTGCCAGCAGTTTGTGGGGTAGCGGGGCAACAGATACGCAGTATTTT
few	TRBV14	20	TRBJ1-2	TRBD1	CASSQDRAGTGRYGAYGYTF	TGTGCCAGCAGCCAAGATCGAGCAGGGACAGGGAGATACGGTGCCTATGGCTACACCTTC
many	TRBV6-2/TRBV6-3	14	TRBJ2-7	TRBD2	CASSQSGGTKDQYF	TGTGCCAGCAGTCAAAGCGGGGGTACTAAGGATCAGTACTTC
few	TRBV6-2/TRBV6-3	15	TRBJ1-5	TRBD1	CASKRTGQGNQPQHF	TGTGCCAGCAAGCGAACGGGACAGGGGAATCAGCCCCAGCATTTT
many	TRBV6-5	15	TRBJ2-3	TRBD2	CASREIAGAADTQYF	TGTGCCAGCCGAGAGATAGCGGGAGCGGCAGATACGCAGTATTTT
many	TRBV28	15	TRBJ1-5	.	CASSLFADPRQPQHF	TGTGCCAGCAGTTTATTCGCGGATCCAAGGCAGCCCCAGCATTTT
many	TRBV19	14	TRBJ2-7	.	CASSIGLVSYEQYF	TGTGCCAGTAGTATCGGACTGGTCTCCTACGAGCAGTACTTC
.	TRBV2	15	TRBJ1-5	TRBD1	CASSADRGQGQPQHF	TGTGCCAGCAGCGCGGACAGGGGGCAGGGTCAGCCCCAGCATTTT
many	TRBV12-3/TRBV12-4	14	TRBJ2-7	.	CASTSGRARYEQYF	TGTGCCAGCACCTCTGGCAGGGCTCGCTACGAGCAGTACTTC
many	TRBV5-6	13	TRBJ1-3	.	CASSLLRGNTIYF	TGTGCCAGCAGCTTGCTCAGAGGAAACACCATATATTTT
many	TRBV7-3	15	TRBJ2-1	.	CASSFGVGTYNEQFF	TGTGCCAGCAGCTTTGGGGTCGGAACCTACAATGAGCAGTTCTTC
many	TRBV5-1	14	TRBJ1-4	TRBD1	CASSPTGSDEKLFF	TGCGCCAGCAGCCCGACAGGGTCAGATGAAAAACTGTTTTTT
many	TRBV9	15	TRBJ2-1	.	CASSITTSSYNEQFF	TGTGCCAGCAGCATTACTACCAGCTCCTACAATGAGCAGTTCTTC
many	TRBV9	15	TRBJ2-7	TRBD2	CASSVATSGTYEQYF	TGTGCCAGCAGCGTAGCTACTAGCGGGACCTACGAGCAGTACTTC
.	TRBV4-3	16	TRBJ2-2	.	CASSRGPRGGTGELFF	TGCGCCAGCAGTCGAGGTCCTAGGGGCGGCACCGGGGAGCTGTTTTTT